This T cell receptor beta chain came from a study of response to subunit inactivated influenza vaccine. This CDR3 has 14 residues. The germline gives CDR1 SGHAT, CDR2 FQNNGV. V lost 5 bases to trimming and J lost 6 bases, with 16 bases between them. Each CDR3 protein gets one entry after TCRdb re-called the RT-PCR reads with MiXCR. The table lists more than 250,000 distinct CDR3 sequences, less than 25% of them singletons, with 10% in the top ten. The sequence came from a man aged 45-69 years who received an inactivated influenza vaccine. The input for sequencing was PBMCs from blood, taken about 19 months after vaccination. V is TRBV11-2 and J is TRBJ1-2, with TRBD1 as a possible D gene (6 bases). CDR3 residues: CASSPHGGADGYTF. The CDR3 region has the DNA TGTGCCAGCAGCCCACATGGGGGCGCGGATGGCTACACCTTC.